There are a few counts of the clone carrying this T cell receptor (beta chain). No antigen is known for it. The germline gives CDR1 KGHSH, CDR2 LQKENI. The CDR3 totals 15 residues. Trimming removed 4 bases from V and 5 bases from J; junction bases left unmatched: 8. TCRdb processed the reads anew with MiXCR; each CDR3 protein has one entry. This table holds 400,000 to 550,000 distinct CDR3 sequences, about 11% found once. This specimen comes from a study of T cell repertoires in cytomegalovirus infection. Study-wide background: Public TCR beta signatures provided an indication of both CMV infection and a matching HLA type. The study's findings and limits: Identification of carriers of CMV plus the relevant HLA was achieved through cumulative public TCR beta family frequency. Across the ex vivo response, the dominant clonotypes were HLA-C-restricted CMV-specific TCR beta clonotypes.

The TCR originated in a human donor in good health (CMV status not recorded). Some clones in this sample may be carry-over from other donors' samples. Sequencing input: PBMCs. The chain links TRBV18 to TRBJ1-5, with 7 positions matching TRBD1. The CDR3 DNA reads TGTGCCAGCTCACTGCGGGACAGCCAACATCAGCCCCAGCATTTT. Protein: CASSLRDSQHQPQHF.